This T cell receptor (beta chain) was sequenced for a study of PD-1 blockade in classical Hodgkin lymphoma (TCRdb year 2020). For context, the study as a whole: The study used TCR beta sequencing and CyTOF to define a peripheral blood immune signature of response to PD-1 blockade in classical Hodgkin lymphoma. Results the study describes overall, beyond this receptor: Only a single clinical trial cohort was studied, and what caused the repertoire differences, possibly disease activity or prior therapy, remained undefined. Baseline TCR diversity was reported as lower in newly diagnosed patients than in healthy donors, and lower still in relapsed/refractory patients.

Including the terminal cysteine and phenylalanine, the CDR3 comprises 14 residues. The read is trimmed to its CDR3 DNA, 42 bases read in frame from base 1. V and J are truncated by 6 bases and 2 bases respectively, leaving an intervening sequence of 13 bases. Taken from the germline V gene, the CDR1 and CDR2 loops are MNHNS and SASEGT. The label giving this sample's time point can be read as: newly diagnosed, previously untreated cHL patient sample. CD4+ T cells were purified from thawed PBMCs by magnetic negative selection with a Miltenyi CD4+ T cell isolation kit. PBMCs from patients with newly diagnosed, previously untreated classical Hodgkin lymphoma were sequenced as a comparison group for the relapsed/refractory trial patients. Peripheral blood was collected in 8 mL Vacutainer Cell Preparation Tubes, from which PBMCs were isolated by centrifugation and then cryopreserved. Purified CD4+ and CD8+ fractions were prepared only for cases where an additional PBMC sample was available. Magnetically labelled cells were depleted on LS columns in a quadroMACS separator, and the flow-through was collected as the purified fraction.

The Qiagen DNeasy kit was used to extract genomic DNA from unsorted PBMCs and from the negatively selected CD4+ and CD8+ fractions. TCR beta CDR3 regions were subjected to amplification by immunoSEQ multiplex PCR with primers that anneal to V and J segments. A synthetic immune receptor repertoire was used to minimize amplification bias, and remaining bias was computationally removed after sequencing. The original pipeline was this. Custom Python scripts were used to quantify repertoire diversity as the Shannon entropy index. Unsorted, CD4+ and CD8+ repertoires were analyzed separately, except in combined analyses where CD4+ and CD8+ sequences were merged in silico. TCRdb carries this immuneACCESS record with in-frame sequences only. Its versions omit some clonotypes, under half of them owing to an unresolved V gene in the studies checked, with the rest unexplained. That table supplies the V and J calls and clone size; D and trimming were determined from the DNA. For this sample the table gives about 30,000 clones, of which 88% were detected only once. Roughly 1.2% of the sample belongs to the ten largest clones.

About this clone itself: What this receptor recognizes is not known. Nothing much larger sits one base from this clone, and base qualities are not available.

This receptor was obtained from a human donor with classical Hodgkin lymphoma. Sequencing used CD4+ T cells from blood. Recombination linked TRBV6-1 to TRBJ2-5; the D gene cannot be resolved reliably. The encoded CDR3 is CASSPSASQETQYF. The DNA sequence reads TGTGCCAGCAGCCCGTCGGCCTCACAAGAGACCCAGTACTTC.